The 27 T cell receptor beta chains below all came from one sample that was sequenced in a study of T cells in localized non-small cell lung cancer. The assay was immunoSEQ multiplex PCR, and TCRdb's table has in-frame clones only and misses some. The sample yields about 2,800 clones, over 25% seen once. Sequencing used lung tumor tissue, obtained before any cancer treatment. The receptors stem from a male donor aged 60 or over with stage II squamous cell lung carcinoma.

Judged by abundance, this clone is medium-sized (0.01 to 0.1%). The chain has TRBV6-8 and TRBJ2-7, with D possibly TRBD2 on 5 matching bases. The V gene lost 6 bases and the J gene lost 1 base, with 10 bases spanning the gap. Germline-derived CDR1 and CDR2 are MNHGY and SAAAGT. The length of the CDR3 is 13 residues. The CDR3 loop is CASRGRRSYEQYF. Here the CDR3 DNA reads TGTGCCAGCAGAGGTAGGAGGTCCTACGAGCAGTACTTC.

This chain links TRBV5-1 with TRBJ2-1; TRBD1 or TRBD2 may be the D gene (5 bases each). The V and J ends lost 4 bases and 0 bases respectively, with 14 bases between them. The CDR3 contains 16 residues. Germline V gene lookup returns CDR1 SGHRS and CDR2 YFSETQ. CDR3 region: CASSLGWGSSYNEQFF. The CDR3 DNA reads as TGCGCCAGCAGCCTGGGTTGGGGGAGCTCCTACAATGAGCAGTTCTTC.

This clone was found a few times. The chain employs TRBV6-8 and TRBJ1-6, with 9 nucleotides matching TRBD1. There are 16 residues in the CDR3. Per the germline V gene, CDR1 is MNHGY and CDR2 is SAAAGT. V was pared by 5 bases and J by 6 bases, with 8 bases of the junction left unmatched. CDR3 residues: CASSKTGGVGNSPLHF. CDR3 nucleotides: TGTGCCAGCAGTAAAACAGGGGGCGTTGGTAATTCACCCCTCCACTTT.

This clone has only a few counts. V is TRBV19 and J is TRBJ2-7, with D uncertain. The CDR3 spans 12 residues. Germline V CDR1 and CDR2: LNHDA, SQIVND (reference sequence). Deletions cut 8 bases from V and 7 bases from J, with 15 bases between. DNA of the CDR3: TGTGCCAGTCGAGGAGTTGGCGCAGAGCAGTACTTC. This codes for CASRGVGAEQYF.

This chain joins TRBV5-1 and TRBJ2-1; 9 bases are shared with TRBD1. Trimming took 2 bases from V and 8 from J; bases not matched to a gene: 14. CDR1 is SGHRS, CDR2 YFSETQ, per germline. There are 17 residues in the CDR3. This chain's CDR3 is CASSFVTGTGFYHEQFF. The CDR3 coding sequence is TGCGCCAGCAGCTTCGTAACCGGGACAGGGTTTTACCATGAGCAGTTCTTC.

This clone is medium-sized in the sample. The gene calls are TRBV11-3 and TRBJ1-4; D is unclear. V was shortened by 0 bases and J by 7 bases, with 12 bases between the two germline ends. Germline values: CDR1 SGHNT, CDR2 YENEEA. This CDR3 has 15 residues. For the CDR3, the DNA is TGTGCCAGCAGCTTAGATCTCCTAAGAGGTGAAAAACTGTTTTTT. This sequence encodes CASSLDLLRGEKLFF.

A few counts support this clone. The chain has TRBV7-2 and TRBJ2-2; 7 bases agree with TRBD2. The CDR3 is 15 amino acids. V lost 2 bases, J lost 4 bases, and 4 bases stayed unmatched. Germline CDR1 is SGHTA and CDR2 is FQGNSA. CDR3 region: CASSLRLAVTGELFF. The CDR3 nucleotides read TGTGCCAGCAGCTTAAGGCTAGCGGTCACCGGGGAGCTGTTTTTT. The full variable domain, completed using reference TRBV7-2 and TRBJ2-2, is GAGVSQSPSNKVTEKGKDVELRCDPISGHTALYWYRQSLGQGLEFLIYFQGNSAPDKSGLPSDRFSAERTGGSVSTLTIQRTQQEDSAVYLCASSLRLAVTGELFFGEGSRLTVL.

By sample share, this clone is medium-sized. The rearrangement uses TRBV11-3 and TRBJ1-2; TRBD1 might be the D (5 bases). The CDR3 runs 16 residues. Germline V CDR1 and CDR2: SGHNT, YENEEA. V lost 2 bases and J 2 bases, leaving 15 bases between the germline ends. This CDR3 reads CASSLPPGTANYGYTF. As DNA, the CDR3 is TGTGCCAGCAGCTTACCCCCGGGGACCGCGAACTATGGCTACACCTTC.

This clone was observed a few times. The chain recombines TRBV11-3 with TRBJ1-6; weak D call: TRBD1 (6 bases). From germline, CDR1 is SGHNT and CDR2 YENEEA. Trimming cost V 7 bases and J 6 bases, with 22 bases left between them. CDR3 length: 17 residues. The DNA for the CDR3 is TGTGCCAGCACTAAGGACCCCACGGGGGGCGTTAATTCACCCCTCCACTTT. The encoded protein is CASTKDPTGGVNSPLHF.

The chain joins TRBV23-1 to TRBJ2-3; 9 bases are a match to TRBD2. TRBV23-1 is an ORF for which the function is uncertain. Trimming took 6 bases from V and 2 from J; bases not matched to a gene: 6. This CDR3 contains 15 residues. The chain's CDR3 is CASSQERGDTDTQYF. CDR3 bases: TGCGCCAGCAGCCAAGAGCGGGGGGACACAGATACGCAGTATTTT.

CDR3 residues: CAWSGTGGPYEQFF. CDR3 DNA: TGTGCCTGGAGTGGGACAGGGGGCCCTTATGAGCAGTTCTTC. The chain employs TRBV30 and TRBJ2-1; TRBD1 matches at 11 bases. Germline V gene lookup returns CDR1 GTSNPN and CDR2 SVGIG (reference sequence). V lost 1 base to trimming and J lost 8 bases; unmatched junction nucleotides: 4. This CDR3 is built from 14 residues.

This clone was seen a few times. The CDR3 reads CASSLSVGETQYF. The CDR3 DNA reads TGTGCCAGCAGCTTATCAGTGGGGGAGACCCAGTACTTC. This chain uses TRBV9 with TRBJ2-5; D unresolved. V shed 4 bases and J shed 5 bases, with 12 bases lying between them. The germline gives CDR1 SGDLS, CDR2 YYNGEE. This CDR3 is built from 13 residues.

By sample fraction, this clone is medium-sized. The chain has TRBV11-3 and TRBJ2-7; the D call may be TRBD1 or TRBD2 (5 bases each). The V and J ends lost 3 bases and 3 bases respectively, with 21 bases between them. Looked up from germline, CDR1 is SGHNT and CDR2 is YENEEA. CDR3 size: 17 residues. CDR3 DNA sequence: TGTGCCAGCAGCTTGAGGGGCCGCGGGCGCCCTCACTACGAGCAGTACTTC. It translates to CASSLRGRGRPHYEQYF. The variable domain in full, with the rest retrieved from reference TRBV11-3 and TRBJ2-7, is EAGVVQSPRYKIIEKKQPVAFWCNPISGHNTLYWYLQNLGQGPELLIRYENEEAVDDSQLPKDRFSAERLKGVDSTLKIQPAELGDSAVYLCASSLRGRGRPHYEQYFGPGTRLTVT.

The chain is built from TRBV6-1 and TRBJ2-7; D is unclear. V shed 0 bases and J shed 4 bases, with 13 bases lying between them. The CDR3 loop spans 15 amino acids. Germline V gives CDR1 MNHNS, CDR2 SASEGT. DNA of the CDR3: TGTGCCAGCAGTGAAGCGCAACCTTCCCAATACGAGCAGTACTTC. Residues: CASSEAQPSQYEQYF.

The chain combines TRBV1 with TRBJ1-1. TRBV1 is designated a pseudogene. The CDR3 totals 14 residues. CDR3 in amino acids: CASSQGPGAIEAFF. Written as DNA, the CDR3 is TGCGCCAGCAGCCAAGGGCCGGGGGCGATTGAAGCTTTCTTT.

The chain carries TRBV18 and TRBJ2-7, with D uncertain. Trimming left V 0 bases short and J 0 bases short, with 6 bases between. The CDR3 sequence is 14 residues long. Germline values: CDR1 KGHSH, CDR2 LQKENI. The CDR3 here is CASSPPGTSYEQYF. In DNA form, the CDR3 reads TGTGCCAGCTCACCACCTGGAACCTCCTACGAGCAGTACTTC.

This clone is labeled as medium-sized (0.01 to 0.1%). The chain recombines TRBV18 with TRBJ2-5; D gene uncertain. CDR1 and CDR2 from the germline V gene are KGHSH and LQKENI. V was pared by 6 bases and J by 1 base, with 15 bases between. The CDR3 totals 15 residues. CDR3 coding DNA: TGTGCCAGCTCTTCGACTGCCCGTACCCAAGAGACCCAGTACTTC. Its protein product is CASSSTARTQETQYF.

The CDR3 nucleotides read TGTGCCAGCAGCCACGGGGCGGGACAGGGCGGGGGTGGACAGTACTTC. Translated: CASSHGAGQGGGGQYF. The J gene is TRBJ2-7, the V gene TRBV14; 9 nucleotides line up with TRBD1. The CDR3 is made up of 16 amino acids. V was clipped by 3 bases and J by 10 bases; unmatched bases: 16. In germline, CDR1 is SGHDN, CDR2 FVKESK.

By share of the sample, this clone is medium-sized. The junction differs from germline at one of its ends, possibly a read error. V and J are TRBV6-8 and TRBJ1-4, with D possibly matching TRBD1 (5 bases). Germline V gene sequence: CDR1 MNHGY, CDR2 SAAAGT. The CDR3 spans 15 residues. CDR3 nucleotides: TGTGCCAGCGGTTATCAGGGTGCAACTAATGAAAAACTGTTTTTT. Protein: CASGYQGATNEKLFF.

This clone was observed a single time. V gene TRBV19 combines with J gene TRBJ1-1; TRBD1 is a possible D gene (6 bases). Germline-derived CDR1 and CDR2 are LNHDA and SQIVND (reference sequence). Trimming cost V 6 bases and J 6 bases, with 17 bases left between them. CDR3 length equals 14 residues. CDR3 residues: CASRSEVGGSEAFF. In DNA, the CDR3 is TGTGCCAGTAGGAGTGAGGTAGGGGGATCTGAAGCTTTCTTT.

Within the sample, this clone is medium-sized. The chain joins TRBV6-8 to TRBJ2-2; possible D gene TRBD1, 6 bases. Germline V CDR1 and CDR2: MNHGY, SAAAGT. The CDR3 extends over 15 amino acids. The V end lost 5 bases, the J end lost 6 bases, and 16 bases lay between the germline ends. CDR3 loop: CASSHEYRAAGELFF. Here the CDR3 DNA reads TGTGCCAGCAGTCATGAGTACAGGGCAGCCGGGGAGCTGTTTTTT.

This clone was recorded a few times. DNA of the CDR3: TGTGCCAGCAAACCGGACATCCCTAGTGTGACCCAGTACTTC. Translating gives CASKPDIPSVTQYF. This chain links TRBV9 with TRBJ2-5, with D possibly matching TRBD1 (5 bases). The CDR3 has 14 residues. Trimming took off 6 bases at V and 7 bases at J, with 19 bases between the two ends. Germline V gives CDR1 SGDLS, CDR2 YYNGEE.

J is TRBJ1-1 and V is TRBV12-5, with no clear D. Per germline, CDR1 LGHNT and CDR2 FRNRAP. The CDR3 contains 11 residues. The CDR3 protein is CASVVATEAFF. Written as DNA, the CDR3 is TGTGCCAGCGTCGTGGCCACTGAAGCTTTCTTT.

This clone showed up just a few times. J is TRBJ1-1 and V is TRBV11-3; TRBD1 aligns across 7 bases. V lost 5 bases and J lost 2; bases outside the gene matches: 8. The CDR3 loop spans 15 amino acids. CDR1 SGHNT and CDR2 YENEEA come from the germline V gene. The chain's CDR3 is CASSKKGARNTEAFF. CDR3 in DNA: TGTGCCAGCAGCAAAAAGGGGGCGCGTAACACTGAAGCTTTCTTT. The entire variable domain, with the rest obtained from reference TRBV11-3 and TRBJ1-1, is as follows: EAGVVQSPRYKIIEKKQPVAFWCNPISGHNTLYWYLQNLGQGPELLIRYENEEAVDDSQLPKDRFSAERLKGVDSTLKIQPAELGDSAVYLCASSKKGARNTEAFFGQGTRLTVV.

This chain joins TRBV6-8 and TRBJ1-1, with 7 bases that match TRBD1. The ends lost 3 bases at V and 7 bases at J; junction bases unmatched: 5. Per germline, CDR1 MNHGY and CDR2 SAAAGT. CDR3 length equals 13 residues. The CDR3 DNA follows: TGTGCCAGCAGTTATCGGGGACAGCGTGAAGCTTTCTTT. Translation gives CASSYRGQREAFF.

The table lists this clone with a count of one. The chain links TRBV18 to TRBJ1-3; 9 positions match TRBD1. CDR3 length: 17 amino acids. The germline V gene encodes CDR1 KGHSH and CDR2 LQKENI. V gave up 2 bases and J gave up 0 bases; unmatched junction bases: 5. The CDR3 sequence is CASSPRTGASSGNTIYF. The CDR3 region has the DNA TGTGCCAGCTCACCAAGGACAGGGGCATCCTCTGGAAACACCATATATTTT. The complete variable domain, with remaining parts taken from reference TRBV18 and TRBJ1-3, reads NAGVMQNPRHLVRRRGQEARLRCSPMKGHSHVYWYRQLPEEGLKFMVYLQKENIIDESGMPKERFSAEFPKEGPSILRIQQVVRGDSAAYFCASSPRTGASSGNTIYFGEGSWLTVV.

This sequence joins TRBV19 and TRBJ2-7; 7 nucleotides agree with TRBD2. The CDR3 loop spans 14 amino acids. The germline CDR1 and CDR2 sequences are LNHDA and SQIVND (reference sequence). Trimming cost V 8 bases and J 2 bases; bases outside gene matches: 9. CDR3: CASRVSGTTYEQYF. The CDR3 nucleotides read TGTGCCAGTCGGGTCAGCGGGACTACCTACGAGCAGTACTTC.